The TCR beta chain under discussion was sequenced for a study of Graves' ophthalmopathy and Graves' hyperthyroidism. Study as a whole: Peripheral blood sampling occurred at initial diagnosis, before any treatment.

If patients had other autoimmune diseases, uncontrolled infections, pregnancy or lactation, they were excluded. Using RNA transcripts, the TCR beta CDR3 regions were amplified. First-round RT-PCR relied on HTBI primers, and a second-round multiplex PCR came next. TCRdb independently ran MiXCR on the multiplex PCR reads; one entry per CDR3 protein. The repertoire holds 740,000 or so distinct CDR3 sequences, with 35% to 50% as singletons. CDR3 size: 13 residues. CDR1 is MNHNS, CDR2 SASEGT, per germline. V was pared by 2 bases and J by 3 bases, with 8 bases between. Only a few counts were recorded for this clonotype.

V and J are TRBV6-1 and TRBJ2-7, with D unclear. Source material: peripheral blood. The TCR comes from an adult man with Graves' ophthalmopathy. CDR3 sequence reads: CASSELGLYEQYF. CDR3 nucleotides: TGTGCCAGCAGTGAATTGGGCCTCTACGAGCAGTACTTC.